A selection of T cell receptor beta chains follows, all from one sample in a study of early T cells in non-severe SARS-CoV-2 infection. TCRdb analysed the 5' RACE reads with MiXCR anew, one entry per CDR3 protein. Among about 83,000 distinct CDR3 sequences, 8% to 13% were seen once, and the ten largest hold around 8%. The source material was whole blood, sampled at baseline. These TCRs come from an adult who was a healthcare worker with PCR-confirmed SARS-CoV-2 infection or an uninfected control (not recorded which). Both conserved end residues are part of each CDR3. Each record gives: clone size, D gene, J gene, V gene, CDR3 DNA, CDR3 protein. D genes are given only for firm matches. For some rows the clone size is stated as once, few or many, or as a class when expanded; others skip it.

clone_size: few; d_call: TRBD2; j_call: TRBJ2-3; v_call: TRBV28; cdr3_nt: TGTGCCAGCAGTTCTGTCCTTGGGAGGGCCCGGGGCACAGATACGCAGTATTTT; cdr3_aa: CASSSVLGRARGTDTQYF
clone_size: .; d_call: .; j_call: TRBJ2-7; v_call: TRBV7-2; cdr3_nt: TGTGCCAGCAGCCCCCAGGCTAGCGTACTTAACGAGCAGTACTTC; cdr3_aa: CASSPQASVLNEQYF
clone_size: .; d_call: .; j_call: TRBJ2-7; v_call: TRBV6-2/TRBV6-3; cdr3_nt: TGTGCCAGCAGTGCCGGGACAGCTCTCCGGAGGGACGAGCAGTACTTC; cdr3_aa: CASSAGTALRRDEQYF
clone_size: once; d_call: .; j_call: TRBJ1-6; v_call: TRBV5-4; cdr3_nt: TGTGCCAGCAGCTTGGGCCGTACCTGGAATTCACCCCTCCACTTT; cdr3_aa: CASSLGRTWNSPLHF
clone_size: many; d_call: .; j_call: TRBJ2-1; v_call: TRBV12-3/TRBV12-4; cdr3_nt: TGTGCCAGCAGGGGCCCCTCGGATGAGCAGTTCTTC; cdr3_aa: CASRGPSDEQFF
clone_size: many; d_call: .; j_call: TRBJ2-3; v_call: TRBV3-1; cdr3_nt: TGTGCCAGCAGCCATCAGGGGGCGGGAGTCGGCACAGATACGCAGTATTTT; cdr3_aa: CASSHQGAGVGTDTQYF
clone_size: many; d_call: .; j_call: TRBJ2-3; v_call: TRBV9; cdr3_nt: TGTGCCAGCAGCGTAGGAGGGAGTCAGACAGATACGCAGTATTTT; cdr3_aa: CASSVGGSQTDTQYF
clone_size: .; d_call: TRBD2; j_call: TRBJ2-1; v_call: TRBV2; cdr3_nt: TGTGCCAGCAGTTTGTGGGAGGGCCCGTACAATGAGCAGTTCTTC; cdr3_aa: CASSLWEGPYNEQFF
clone_size: .; d_call: TRBD1; j_call: TRBJ1-1; v_call: TRBV5-1; cdr3_nt: TGCGCCAGCAGCCACCAGGGGGTCGACACTGAAGCTTTCTTT; cdr3_aa: CASSHQGVDTEAFF
clone_size: .; d_call: TRBD1; j_call: TRBJ2-2; v_call: TRBV9; cdr3_nt: TGTGCCAGCAGCGACGATACAGGGGGAGGCACCGGGGAGCTGTTTTTT; cdr3_aa: CASSDDTGGGTGELFF
clone_size: few; d_call: .; j_call: TRBJ2-7; v_call: TRBV7-6; cdr3_nt: TGTGCCAGCAGCTTCGGCTCCTTCTACGAGCAGTACTTC; cdr3_aa: CASSFGSFYEQYF
clone_size: once; d_call: .; j_call: TRBJ2-3; v_call: TRBV3-1; cdr3_nt: TGTGCCAGCAGCCCAGTTAGCGTTAGCACAGATACGCAGTATTTT; cdr3_aa: CASSPVSVSTDTQYF
clone_size: .; d_call: .; j_call: TRBJ2-6; v_call: TRBV28; cdr3_nt: TGTGCCAGCAGTTTTCGCAGGGGTTCGTTCTCTGGGGCCAACGTCCTGACTTTC; cdr3_aa: CASSFRRGSFSGANVLTF
clone_size: .; d_call: .; j_call: TRBJ1-5; v_call: TRBV28; cdr3_nt: TGTGCCAGCAGTTTTGGGGGTCCCAATCAGCCCCAGCATTTT; cdr3_aa: CASSFGGPNQPQHF
clone_size: .; d_call: TRBD2; j_call: TRBJ2-7; v_call: TRBV3-1; cdr3_nt: TGTGCCAGCGCTAACGGGAGGGGGCAGTACTTC; cdr3_aa: CASANGRGQYF
clone_size: few; d_call: .; j_call: TRBJ2-7; v_call: TRBV30; cdr3_nt: TGTGCCTGGAGTCCAATCGACAGAAGATACTCCTACGAGCAGTACTTC; cdr3_aa: CAWSPIDRRYSYEQYF
clone_size: .; d_call: TRBD2; j_call: TRBJ2-7; v_call: TRBV7-2; cdr3_nt: TGTGCCAGCAGCAGTAGCGGGGAGTTCTACGAGCAGTACTTC; cdr3_aa: CASSSSGEFYEQYF
clone_size: few; d_call: .; j_call: TRBJ1-3; v_call: TRBV15; cdr3_nt: TGTGCCACCAGCAGAGATAGGGGGGGCGGAAACACCATATATTTT; cdr3_aa: CATSRDRGGGNTIYF
clone_size: .; d_call: .; j_call: TRBJ1-2; v_call: TRBV5-6; cdr3_nt: TGTGCCAGCAGCTTGGGGAAGAACTATGGCTACACCTTC; cdr3_aa: CASSLGKNYGYTF
clone_size: few; d_call: .; j_call: TRBJ2-5; v_call: TRBV7-9; cdr3_nt: TGTGCCAGCAGGACCGGAGGGGGGGAGACCCAGTACTTC; cdr3_aa: CASRTGGGETQYF
clone_size: many; d_call: .; j_call: TRBJ2-3; v_call: TRBV5-6; cdr3_nt: TGTGCCAGCAGCTTTGGACAGCCAGATACGCAGTATTTT; cdr3_aa: CASSFGQPDTQYF
clone_size: many; d_call: .; j_call: TRBJ2-5; v_call: TRBV7-9; cdr3_nt: TGTGCCAGCAGCTTAGGCGGTCATCGCCAAGAGACCCAGTACTTC; cdr3_aa: CASSLGGHRQETQYF
clone_size: few; d_call: .; j_call: TRBJ1-4; v_call: TRBV5-1; cdr3_nt: TGCGCCAGCAGCTTAACAACTAATGAAAAACTGTTTTTT; cdr3_aa: CASSLTTNEKLFF
clone_size: .; d_call: TRBD1; j_call: TRBJ1-2; v_call: TRBV28; cdr3_nt: TGTGCCAGCAGTTCTCGGACAGGACCTGGCTACACCTTC; cdr3_aa: CASSSRTGPGYTF
clone_size: few; d_call: .; j_call: TRBJ1-3; v_call: TRBV12-3/TRBV12-4; cdr3_nt: TGTGCCAGCAGCCCCCTCTTCCCTGGAAACACCATATATTTT; cdr3_aa: CASSPLFPGNTIYF
clone_size: many; d_call: .; j_call: TRBJ2-7; v_call: TRBV6-6; cdr3_nt: TGTGCCAGCAGTTACGGGGCGGGCTTCTCCTACGAGCAGTACTTC; cdr3_aa: CASSYGAGFSYEQYF
clone_size: many; d_call: TRBD2; j_call: TRBJ2-7; v_call: TRBV5-1; cdr3_nt: TGCGCCAGCAGCTTGGGGGCTAGCGGGAGGACCACTGGGTCATTC; cdr3_aa: CASSLGASGRTTGSF
clone_size: few; d_call: .; j_call: TRBJ1-2; v_call: TRBV30; cdr3_nt: TGTGCCTGGAGTGTGGGGCCGTCCCCCTATGGCTACACCTTC; cdr3_aa: CAWSVGPSPYGYTF
clone_size: .; d_call: .; j_call: TRBJ1-6; v_call: TRBV4-2; cdr3_nt: TGTGCCAGCAGCCAACCCACGCCGGATAATTCACCCCTCCACTTT; cdr3_aa: CASSQPTPDNSPLHF
clone_size: .; d_call: TRBD2; j_call: TRBJ2-5; v_call: TRBV11-2; cdr3_nt: TGTGCCAGCAGCCCGTTCGCCCTTTTAACTAGCGGGAGGTCCAAAGAGACCCAGTACTTC; cdr3_aa: CASSPFALLTSGRSKETQYF
clone_size: many; d_call: TRBD2; j_call: TRBJ2-3; v_call: TRBV2; cdr3_nt: TGTCTCTCATCGGTAGCGGGATCAACCGGATACACAGATACGCAGTATTTT; cdr3_aa: CLSSVAGSTGYTDTQYF
clone_size: many; d_call: TRBD2; j_call: TRBJ2-7; v_call: TRBV7-9; cdr3_nt: TGTGCCAGCAGCCCTAGTGTACTGGGACTAGTCCACGAGCAGTACTTC; cdr3_aa: CASSPSVLGLVHEQYF
clone_size: .; d_call: .; j_call: TRBJ1-6; v_call: TRBV6-5; cdr3_nt: TGTGCCAGCAGTAAAGCCCGACAGAGCTCACCCCTCCACTTT; cdr3_aa: CASSKARQSSPLHF
clone_size: many; d_call: TRBD1; j_call: TRBJ2-7; v_call: TRBV29-1; cdr3_nt: TGCAGCGTTGTCAGGGGGCCCTACGAGCAGTACTTC; cdr3_aa: CSVVRGPYEQYF
clone_size: many; d_call: .; j_call: TRBJ1-5; v_call: TRBV28; cdr3_nt: TGTGCCAGCAGTGAGCTTGGACAGATGGGCCATCAGCCCCAGCATTTT; cdr3_aa: CASSELGQMGHQPQHF
clone_size: .; d_call: .; j_call: TRBJ1-5; v_call: TRBV24-1; cdr3_nt: TGTGCCACCAGTGATAGGAAGGGAGTTGGACAGCCCCAGCATTTT; cdr3_aa: CATSDRKGVGQPQHF
clone_size: few; d_call: TRBD2; j_call: TRBJ2-1; v_call: TRBV5-6; cdr3_nt: TGTGCCAGCAGCCTAGCGGGATTCTACAATGAGCAGTTCTTC; cdr3_aa: CASSLAGFYNEQFF
clone_size: few; d_call: TRBD1; j_call: TRBJ2-7; v_call: TRBV28; cdr3_nt: TGTGCCAGCAGCCGGGACAGCTCCTACGAGCAGTACTTC; cdr3_aa: CASSRDSSYEQYF
clone_size: .; d_call: TRBD1; j_call: TRBJ1-1; v_call: TRBV6-6; cdr3_nt: TGTGCCAGCAGCCCCGGGACAGGGCGGAACACTGAAGCTTTCTTT; cdr3_aa: CASSPGTGRNTEAFF
clone_size: .; d_call: TRBD2; j_call: TRBJ2-7; v_call: TRBV10-1; cdr3_nt: TGCGCCAGCAGCAACGAGGGACTAGCGGGAGGGCCATTGTACTTC; cdr3_aa: CASSNEGLAGGPLYF
clone_size: few; d_call: TRBD1; j_call: TRBJ2-5; v_call: TRBV7-3; cdr3_nt: TGTGCCAGCAGCCGGACAGGGGGCGAGGAGACCCAGTACTTC; cdr3_aa: CASSRTGGEETQYF
clone_size: few; d_call: .; j_call: TRBJ2-5; v_call: TRBV7-7; cdr3_nt: TGTGCCAGCAGCTTAGCAGGAGGGTATAAGGAGACCCAGTACTTC; cdr3_aa: CASSLAGGYKETQYF
clone_size: many; d_call: .; j_call: TRBJ2-7; v_call: TRBV25-1; cdr3_nt: TGTGCCAGCAGTGACAGGACAGCAAGCTCCTACGAGCAGTACTTC; cdr3_aa: CASSDRTASSYEQYF
clone_size: few; d_call: .; j_call: TRBJ1-4; v_call: TRBV19; cdr3_nt: TGTGCCAGTAGTCCCCTCGGGCGGGGATTGTTTTTT; cdr3_aa: CASSPLGRGLFF